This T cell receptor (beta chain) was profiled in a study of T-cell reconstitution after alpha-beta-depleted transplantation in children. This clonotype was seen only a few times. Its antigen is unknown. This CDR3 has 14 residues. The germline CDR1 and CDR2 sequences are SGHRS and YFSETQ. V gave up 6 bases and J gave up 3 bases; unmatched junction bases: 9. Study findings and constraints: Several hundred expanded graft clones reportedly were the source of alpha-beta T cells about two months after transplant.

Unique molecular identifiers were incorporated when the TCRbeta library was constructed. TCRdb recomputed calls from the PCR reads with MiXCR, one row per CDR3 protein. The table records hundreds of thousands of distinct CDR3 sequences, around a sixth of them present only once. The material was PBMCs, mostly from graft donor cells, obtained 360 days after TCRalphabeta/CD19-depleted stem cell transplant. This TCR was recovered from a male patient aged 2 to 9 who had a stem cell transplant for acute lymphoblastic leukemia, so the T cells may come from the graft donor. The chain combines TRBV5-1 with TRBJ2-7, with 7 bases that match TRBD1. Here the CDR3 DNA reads TGCGCCAGCACATACCGGACAGGTGACTACGAGCAGTACTTC. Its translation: CASTYRTGDYEQYF. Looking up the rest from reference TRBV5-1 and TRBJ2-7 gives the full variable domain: KAGVTQTPRYLIKTRGQQVTLSCSPISGHRSVSWYQQTPGQGLQFLFEYFSETQRNKGNFPGRFSGRQFSNSRSEMNVSTLELGDSALYLCASTYRTGDYEQYFGPGTRLTVT.